This TCR beta chain is drawn from a study of T-cell reconstitution after alpha-beta-depleted transplantation in children. Study results and limitations: Several hundred expanded graft clones reportedly gave rise to the alpha-beta T cells present about two months after transplant. Several patients had high TCRbeta diversity at day 60; it came from surviving recipient T cells and thymic progenitors. A year post-transplant, T-cell counts and diversity derived mostly from newly produced T cells.

A library of TCRbeta sequences, prepared with unique molecular identifiers, was generated. In TCRdb, the PCR reads were re-called with MiXCR into one record per CDR3 protein. The data hold some 600,000 distinct CDR3 sequences, with 10% to 15% observed a single time. This clonotype was counted at least ten times. The antigen remains unidentified. The CDR3 runs to 15 residues. CDR1 and CDR2 (germline): SGDLS, YYNGEE. Trimming removed 3 bases at V and 5 bases at J, with 18 bases between. The V and J genes are TRBV9 and TRBJ2-7, with a tentative D call TRBD1 (5 bases). The sequenced sample was PBMCs, mostly from graft donor cells, obtained 360 days after TCRalphabeta/CD19-depleted stem cell transplant. The receptor was derived from a male patient younger than 18 who had a stem cell transplant for acute myeloid leukemia, so the T cells may come from the graft donor. DNA for the CDR3: TGTGCCAGCAGCGCAGACATGTTGGGGCCCCACGAGCAGTACTTC. This translates into CASSADMLGPHEQYF.